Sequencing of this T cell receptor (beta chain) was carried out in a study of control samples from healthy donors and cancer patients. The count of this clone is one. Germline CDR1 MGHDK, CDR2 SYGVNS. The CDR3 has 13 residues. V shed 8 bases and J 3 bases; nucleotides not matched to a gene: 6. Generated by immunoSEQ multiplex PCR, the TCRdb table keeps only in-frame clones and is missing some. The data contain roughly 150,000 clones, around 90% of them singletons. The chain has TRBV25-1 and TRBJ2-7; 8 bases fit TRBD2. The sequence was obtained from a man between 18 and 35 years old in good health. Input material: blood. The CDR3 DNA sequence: TGTGCCAGCTTGGCGGCGGGGGGCTACGAGCAGTACTTC. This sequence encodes CASLAAGGYEQYF.